This TCR beta chain was captured by sequencing in a study of cytomegalovirus exposure and HLA in healthy donors. Overall study: From 150 million to 200 million T cells, an earlier analysis saw around 120 million unique TCR beta sequences.

Germline assignment: CDR1 MNHEY and CDR2 SVGAGI. The CDR3 covers 14 residues. The J segment lost 2 bases and the V segment lost 5 bases, leaving 1 base of the junction unmatched. This clone was recorded many times. The PCR was carried out with 60 Vbeta primers and 13 Jbeta primers. As handled by the study authors: A later analysis tallied approximately 87 million unique TCR beta chains, about 12 million of them shared. Assay: immunoSEQ multiplex PCR; the TCRdb copy retains only in-frame clones and omits some. The DNA was the basis for D and trimming; V, J and clone size are from that table. The table records around 180,000 clones, roughly 80% of them present only once.

V and J are TRBV6-5 and TRBJ1-4, with 8 positions matching TRBD1. Sequenced material: PBMCs. The clonotype originates from a man in his forties in good health and CMV-seronegative. The CDR3 region is CASSRQGTNEKLFF. CDR3 nucleotides: TGTGCCAGCAGTCGACAGGGGACTAATGAAAAACTGTTTTTT.